This TCR beta chain appears in the sequencing data of a study of monozygotic twins with inflammatory bowel disease. Findings and limits, study-wide: Lower sharing of clonotypes with other individuals was seen in IBD patients than in healthy twins. This was most marked in patients showing signs of disease activity.

TCRdb reprocessed the 5' RACE reads, with one entry per CDR3 protein and no DNA. The repertoire table contains 150,000 to 200,000 distinct CDR3 sequences. Germline CDR1 and CDR2: LNHDA and SQIVND (reference sequence). The CDR3 spans 13 residues. As regards this clonotype: Its target is unknown.

The clonotype comes from a human donor with ulcerative colitis or Crohn's disease, or a healthy co-twin of an affected twin (not recorded which). The sequenced material came from blood. J is TRBJ1-5 and V is TRBV19. The CDR3 spells CASMDRKDQPQHF.